This TCR beta chain was identified during a study of T cell repertoires in cytomegalovirus infection. Study at large: Used in the study were CMV epitopes, some recently identified and HLA-C-restricted, others well-studied and HLA-B-restricted. Through public TCR beta signatures, both CMV infection and matching HLA type were indicated. Whole-study results and caveats: CMV-specific HLA-C-restricted TCR beta clonotypes dominated the ex vivo response. Cumulated frequencies of public TCR beta families served to identify carriers of CMV plus the relevant HLA.

TCRdb re-called the reads with MiXCR, one entry per CDR3 protein. Of about 700,000 distinct CDR3 sequences detected, around 31% appear once; the ten largest clones hold about 20%. As for this clonotype: The antigen remains unidentified.

There are 12 residues in the CDR3. Germline values: CDR1 MNHNS, CDR2 SASEGT. The ends were cut back, 7 bases at V and 4 bases at J, with 9 bases in the middle. This TCR was sampled from a human donor in good health (CMV status not recorded). Some clones in this sample may be carry-over from other donors' samples. V gene TRBV6-1 combines with J gene TRBJ2-3; D is unclear. Specimen: cultured PBMCs, collected from culture after CMV antigen stimulation. The DNA for the CDR3 is TGTGCCAGCACCGACCGGGCAGATACGCAGTATTTT. This gives the protein CASTDRADTQYF.